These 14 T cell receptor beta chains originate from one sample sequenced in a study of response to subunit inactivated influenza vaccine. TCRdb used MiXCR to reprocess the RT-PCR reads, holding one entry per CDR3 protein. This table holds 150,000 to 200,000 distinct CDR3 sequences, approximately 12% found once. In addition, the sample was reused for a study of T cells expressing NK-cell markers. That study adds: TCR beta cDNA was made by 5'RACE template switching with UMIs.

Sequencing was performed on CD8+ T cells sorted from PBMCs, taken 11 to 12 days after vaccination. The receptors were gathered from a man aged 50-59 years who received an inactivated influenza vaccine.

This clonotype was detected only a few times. The CDR3 reads CASSQDGLAGIYEQYF. The DNA of the CDR3 is TGTGCCAGCAGCCAAGATGGACTAGCGGGGATCTACGAGCAGTACTTC. The chain couples TRBV4-2 to TRBJ2-7; 12 nucleotides match TRBD2. The CDR3 loop spans 16 amino acids. CDR1 and CDR2 from the germline V gene are LGHNA and YNFKEQ. J gave up 3 bases and V 0 bases, and 3 bases lay outside the gene matches.

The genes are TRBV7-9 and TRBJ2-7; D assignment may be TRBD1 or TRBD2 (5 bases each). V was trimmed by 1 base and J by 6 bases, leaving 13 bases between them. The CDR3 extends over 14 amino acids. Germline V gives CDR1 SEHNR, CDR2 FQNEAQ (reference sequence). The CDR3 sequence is CASSLGGTGSEQYF. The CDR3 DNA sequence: TGTGCCAGCAGCTTAGGAGGGACGGGCTCCGAGCAGTACTTC. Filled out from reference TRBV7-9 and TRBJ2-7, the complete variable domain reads DTGVSQNPRHKITKRGQNVTFRCDPISEHNRLYWYRQTLGQGPEFLTYFQNEAQLEKSRLLSDRFSAERPKGSFSTLEIQRTEQGDSAMYLCASSLGGTGSEQYFGPGTRLTVT.

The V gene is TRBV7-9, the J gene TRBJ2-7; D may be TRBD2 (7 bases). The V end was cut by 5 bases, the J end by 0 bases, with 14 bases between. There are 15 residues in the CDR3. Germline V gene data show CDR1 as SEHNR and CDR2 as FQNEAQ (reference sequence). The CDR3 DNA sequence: TGTGCCAGCAGCCCCAAGGGGGGGAGCTCCTACGAGCAGTACTTC. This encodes CASSPKGGSSYEQYF.

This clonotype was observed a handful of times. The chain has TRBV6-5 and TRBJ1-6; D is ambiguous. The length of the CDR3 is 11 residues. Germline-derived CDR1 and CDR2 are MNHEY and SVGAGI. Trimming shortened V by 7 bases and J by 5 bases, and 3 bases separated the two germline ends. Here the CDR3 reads CASKDNSPLHF. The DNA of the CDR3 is TGTGCCAGCAAGGATAATTCACCCCTCCACTTT.

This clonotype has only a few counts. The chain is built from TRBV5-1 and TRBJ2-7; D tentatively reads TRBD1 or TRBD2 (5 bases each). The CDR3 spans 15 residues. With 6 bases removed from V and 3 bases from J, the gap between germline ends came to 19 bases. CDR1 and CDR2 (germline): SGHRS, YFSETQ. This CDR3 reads CASMISGTEDYEQYF. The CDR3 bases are TGCGCCAGCATGATTTCCGGGACGGAAGACTACGAGCAGTACTTC.

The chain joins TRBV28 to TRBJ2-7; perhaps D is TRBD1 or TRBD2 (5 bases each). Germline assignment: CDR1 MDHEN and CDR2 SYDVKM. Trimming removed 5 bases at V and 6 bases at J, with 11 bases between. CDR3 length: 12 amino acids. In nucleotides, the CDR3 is TGTGCCAGCAGTCCGGACGGGGCCGAGCAGTACTTC. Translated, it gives CASSPDGAEQYF.

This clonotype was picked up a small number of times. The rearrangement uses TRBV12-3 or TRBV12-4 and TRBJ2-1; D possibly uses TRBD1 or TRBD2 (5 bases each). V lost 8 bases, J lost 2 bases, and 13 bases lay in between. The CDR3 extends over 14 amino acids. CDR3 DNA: TGTGCCAGCGGGGGAAGCGAAACCTACAATGAGCAGTTCTTC. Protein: CASGGSETYNEQFF.

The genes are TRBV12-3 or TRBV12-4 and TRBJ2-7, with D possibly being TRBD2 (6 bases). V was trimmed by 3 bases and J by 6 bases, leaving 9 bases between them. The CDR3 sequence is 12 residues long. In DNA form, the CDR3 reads TGTGCCAGCAGTTTTGGCGGGATCGAGCAGTACTTC. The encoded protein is CASSFGGIEQYF.

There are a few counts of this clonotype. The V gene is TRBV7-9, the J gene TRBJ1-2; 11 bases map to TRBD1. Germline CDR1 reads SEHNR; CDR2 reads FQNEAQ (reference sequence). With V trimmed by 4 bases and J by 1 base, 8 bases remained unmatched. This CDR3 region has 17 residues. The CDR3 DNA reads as TGTGCCAGCAGCTCCGCGGGACAGGGGGTTTTTAACTATGGCTACACCTTC. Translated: CASSSAGQGVFNYGYTF.

This CDR3 is CASSYYRVNQPQHF. DNA of the CDR3: TGCGCCAGCAGCTACTACAGGGTAAATCAGCCCCAGCATTTT. The chain carries TRBV4-3 and TRBJ1-5; perhaps TRBD1 as D (6 bases). The V end was cut by 5 bases, the J end by 4 bases, with 12 bases between. The CDR3 extends over 14 amino acids. Germline V gene lookup returns CDR1 LGHNA and CDR2 YSLEER.

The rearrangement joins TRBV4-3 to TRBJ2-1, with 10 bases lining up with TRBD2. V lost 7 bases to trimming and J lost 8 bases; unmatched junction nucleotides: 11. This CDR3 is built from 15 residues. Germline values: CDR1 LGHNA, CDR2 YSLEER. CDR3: CASTDQLAGSDEQFF. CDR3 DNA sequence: TGCGCCAGCACGGACCAACTAGCGGGATCCGATGAGCAGTTCTTC.

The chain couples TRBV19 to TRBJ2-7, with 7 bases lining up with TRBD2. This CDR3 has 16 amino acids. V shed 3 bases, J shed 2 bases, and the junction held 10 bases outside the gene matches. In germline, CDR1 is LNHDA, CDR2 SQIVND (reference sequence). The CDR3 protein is CASSIRRGSETYEQYF. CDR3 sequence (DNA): TGTGCCAGTAGTATCAGGCGCGGGAGCGAGACCTACGAGCAGTACTTC.

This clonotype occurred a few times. CDR3 DNA: TGTGCCACCAGCAGATCCCCAACTAATGAAAAACTGTTTTTT. Amino acids: CATSRSPTNEKLFF. V is TRBV15 and J is TRBJ1-4; unclear D gene. V lost 2 bases and J lost 0, with 4 bases in between. The CDR3 is made up of 14 amino acids. CDR1 LNHNV and CDR2 YYDKDF come from the germline V gene (reference sequence).

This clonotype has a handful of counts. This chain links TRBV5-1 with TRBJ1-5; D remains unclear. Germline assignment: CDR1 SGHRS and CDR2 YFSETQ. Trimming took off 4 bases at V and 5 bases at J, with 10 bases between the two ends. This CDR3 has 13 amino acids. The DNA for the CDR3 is TGCGCCAGCAGCGTGGGCGAGCATCAGCCCCAGCATTTT. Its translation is CASSVGEHQPQHF. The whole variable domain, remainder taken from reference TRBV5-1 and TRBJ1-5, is KAGVTQTPRYLIKTRGQQVTLSCSPISGHRSVSWYQQTPGQGLQFLFEYFSETQRNKGNFPGRFSGRQFSNSRSEMNVSTLELGDSALYLCASSVGEHQPQHFGDGTRLSIL.